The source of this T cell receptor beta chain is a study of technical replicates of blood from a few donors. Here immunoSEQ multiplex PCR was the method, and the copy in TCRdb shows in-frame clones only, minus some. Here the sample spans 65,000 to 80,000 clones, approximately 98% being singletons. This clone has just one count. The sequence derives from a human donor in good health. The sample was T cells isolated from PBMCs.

CDR3 nucleotide sequence: TGTGCCTCAAGAGGGGGAACTAATGAAAAACTGTTTTTT. Translation gives CASRGGTNEKLFF. The V gene is TRBV11-3, the J gene TRBJ1-4; perhaps TRBD1 as D (6 bases). The V end lost 11 bases, the J end lost 1 base, and 11 bases lay between the germline ends. The CDR3 totals 13 residues. Germline V CDR1 and CDR2: SGHNT, YENEEA.